This TCR beta chain was found in a study of blood T cell repertoires in COVID-19 (dated by TCRdb to 2020 to 2021). Context from the whole study: Collaborator samples came from the United States, Italy and Spain and covered acute and convalescent phases of COVID-19. Samples were obtained from the ongoing ImmuneRACE study (first 160 participants) and from over 1,000 subjects provided by 6 global collaborators. The material from the prospective study consisted of cDNA or gDNA derived from T cells, B-cell-depleted T cells, or PBMCs. The sample metadata nearly always contained a de-identified subject ID, COVID-19 status, age in years and sex. Deeply sampled blood TCRbeta repertoires from subjects exposed to, actively infected with, or recovered from COVID-19 were included in the dataset. Where HLA class I and class II types were available, the types were taken from metadata supplied by the sample provider, not from assay-based typing. The repertoires were released in a freely available public database meant as a resource for research on the immune response to SARS-CoV-2.

In the prospective study, participants were about 18 to 95 years old, resided in 25 or so geographic areas of the United States, and were enrolled through a virtual design. In the prospective study, cohorts were assigned on the basis of participant-reported clinical history obtained from a screening survey and a study questionnaire. Each participant in the prospective study had whole blood, serum and a nasopharyngeal or oropharyngeal swab collected by mobile phlebotomists. Participants in the prospective study had the option to provide additional blood draws and questionnaires over an approximately 2-month period. Before DNA extraction, prospective study blood samples were shipped either frozen or at room temperature. This clone was observed once. Its antigen is not yet known. It has no much larger one-base neighbor in the sample; base qualities were not kept. What the study reported, not specific to this receptor: How much clinical and demographic metadata was included differed by source and by participant, and the metadata was provided uncurated.

Per the germline V gene, MDHEN is the CDR1 and SYDVKM is the CDR2. V trim: 7 bases; J trim: 2 bases; unmatched bases: 11. There are 18 amino acids in the CDR3, from cysteine to phenylalanine inclusive. The DNA shown is the 54-base CDR3, in frame from base 1. The immunoSEQ Assay, a bias-controlled multiplex PCR, was used to amplify TCRbeta CDR3 regions from genomic DNA. As for how the authors treated the data: The number of nucleated cells in each sample was estimated by amplification of reference gene primers within the assay. To quantify the absolute abundance of each unique TCRbeta CDR3 rearrangement, sequence reads were collapsed and filtered. For each sample, productive Simpson clonality was calculated as the square root of Simpson's diversity index over productive rearrangements. TCRdb took over this immuneACCESS table, retaining in-frame rearrangements with V and J assigned. Such tables are incomplete; in checked studies, under half of the missing clones stem from an unresolved V gene, and the remainder is unexplained. V and J calls and clone size come straight from that table; D and trimming were deduced from the DNA. For this sample the table gives 150,000 or so clones, of which 81% were detected only once. The leading ten clones occupy roughly 5.7% of the sample.

The chain joins TRBV28 to TRBJ2-3, and 14 junction bases match TRBD2. The sequence was obtained from a middle-aged woman with acute COVID-19. The specimen sequenced was PBMCs or T cells enriched from blood (not recorded which). The DNA reads as follows: TGTGCCAGCATTAGCGGGACTAGCGGGAGTGCGCCCACAGATACGCAGTATTTT. The encoded protein is CASISGTSGSAPTDTQYF.